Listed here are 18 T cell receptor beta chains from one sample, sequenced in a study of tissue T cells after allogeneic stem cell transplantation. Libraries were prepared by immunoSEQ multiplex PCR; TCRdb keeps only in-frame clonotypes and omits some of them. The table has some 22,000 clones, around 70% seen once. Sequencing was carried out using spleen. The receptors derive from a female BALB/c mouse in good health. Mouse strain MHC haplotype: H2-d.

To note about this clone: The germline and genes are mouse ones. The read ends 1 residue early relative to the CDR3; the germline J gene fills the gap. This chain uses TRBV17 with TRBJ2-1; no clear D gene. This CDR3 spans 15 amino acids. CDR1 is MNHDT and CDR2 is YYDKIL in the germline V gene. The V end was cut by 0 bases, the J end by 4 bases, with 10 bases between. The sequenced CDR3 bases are TGTGCTAGCAGTAGAGATAAGAGGGAATATGCTGAGCAGTTC. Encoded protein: CASSRDKREYAEQF. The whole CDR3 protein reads CASSRDKREYAEQFF.

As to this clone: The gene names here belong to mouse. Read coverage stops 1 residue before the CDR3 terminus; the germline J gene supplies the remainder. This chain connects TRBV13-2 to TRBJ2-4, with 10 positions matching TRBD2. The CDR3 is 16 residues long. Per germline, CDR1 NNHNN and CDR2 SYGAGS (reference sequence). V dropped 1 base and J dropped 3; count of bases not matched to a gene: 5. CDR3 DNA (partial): TGTGCCAGCGGTGATCGGCTGGGGGGGCTGCAAAACACCTTGTAC. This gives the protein CASGDRLGGLQNTLY. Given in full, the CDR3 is CASGDRLGGLQNTLYF.

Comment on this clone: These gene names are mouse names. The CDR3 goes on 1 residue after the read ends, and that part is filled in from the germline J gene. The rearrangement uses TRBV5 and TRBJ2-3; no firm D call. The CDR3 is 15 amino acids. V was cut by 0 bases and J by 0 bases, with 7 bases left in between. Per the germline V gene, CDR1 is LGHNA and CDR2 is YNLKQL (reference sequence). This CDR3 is CASSQDPASAETLYF. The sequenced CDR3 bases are TGTGCCAGCAGCCAAGATCCAGCTAGTGCAGAAACGCTGTAT.

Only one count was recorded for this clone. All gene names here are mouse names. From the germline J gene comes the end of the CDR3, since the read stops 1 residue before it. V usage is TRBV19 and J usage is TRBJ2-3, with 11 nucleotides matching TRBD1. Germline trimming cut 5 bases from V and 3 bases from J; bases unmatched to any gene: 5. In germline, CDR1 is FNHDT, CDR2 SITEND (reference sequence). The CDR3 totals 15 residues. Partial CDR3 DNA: TGTGCCAGCAGGGACAGGGGGCGCGGAGCAGAAACGCTGTAT. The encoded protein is CASRDRGRGAETLY. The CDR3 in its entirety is CASRDRGRGAETLYF.

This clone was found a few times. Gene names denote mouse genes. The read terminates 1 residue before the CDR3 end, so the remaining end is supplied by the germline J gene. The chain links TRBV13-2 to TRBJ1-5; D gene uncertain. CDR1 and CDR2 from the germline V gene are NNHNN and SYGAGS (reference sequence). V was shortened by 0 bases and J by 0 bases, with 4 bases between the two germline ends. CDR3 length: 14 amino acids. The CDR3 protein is CASGDEVNNQAPLF. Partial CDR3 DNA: TGTGCCAGCGGTGATGAGGTTAACAACCAGGCTCCGCTT.

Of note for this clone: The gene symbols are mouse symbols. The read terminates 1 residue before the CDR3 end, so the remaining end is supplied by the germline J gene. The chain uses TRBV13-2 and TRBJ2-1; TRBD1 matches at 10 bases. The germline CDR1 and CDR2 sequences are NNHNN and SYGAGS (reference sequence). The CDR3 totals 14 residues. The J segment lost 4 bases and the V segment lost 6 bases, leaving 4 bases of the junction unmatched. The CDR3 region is CASVGQGGYAEQFF. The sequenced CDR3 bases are TGTGCCAGCGTCGGACAGGGGGGGTATGCTGAGCAGTTC.

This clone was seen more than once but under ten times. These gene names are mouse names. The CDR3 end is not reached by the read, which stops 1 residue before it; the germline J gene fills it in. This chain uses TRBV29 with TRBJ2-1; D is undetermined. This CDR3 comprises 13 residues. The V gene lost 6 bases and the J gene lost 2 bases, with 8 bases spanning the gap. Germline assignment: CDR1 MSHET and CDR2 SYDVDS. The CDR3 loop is CASRAGDYAEQFF. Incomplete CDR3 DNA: TGTGCTAGCAGGGCAGGAGACTATGCTGAGCAGTTC.

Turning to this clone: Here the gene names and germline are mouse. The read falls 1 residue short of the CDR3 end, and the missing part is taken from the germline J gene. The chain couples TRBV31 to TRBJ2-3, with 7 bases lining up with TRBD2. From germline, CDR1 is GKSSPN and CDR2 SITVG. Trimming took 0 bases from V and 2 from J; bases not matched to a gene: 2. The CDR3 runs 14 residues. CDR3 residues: CAWSLLGLAETLYF. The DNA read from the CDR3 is TGTGCCTGGAGTCTACTGGGGCTTGCAGAAACGCTGTAT.

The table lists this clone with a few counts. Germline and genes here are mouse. The sequenced part of the CDR3 DNA is TGTGCCAGCAGCTCCCCGGGACTGGGGGGGACCACCGGGCAGCTCTAC. It codes for CASSSPGLGGTTGQLY. The whole CDR3 sequence is CASSSPGLGGTTGQLYF. The chain joins TRBV4 to TRBJ2-2; 13 bases are shared with TRBD2. Read sequence stops 1 residue before the CDR3 end, and the germline J gene provides the missing end. Losses at the gene ends were 4 bases for V and 4 bases for J; bases not matched to a gene: 6. Germline assignment: CDR1 LGHDT and CDR2 YNNKQL (reference sequence). The CDR3 length is 17 residues.

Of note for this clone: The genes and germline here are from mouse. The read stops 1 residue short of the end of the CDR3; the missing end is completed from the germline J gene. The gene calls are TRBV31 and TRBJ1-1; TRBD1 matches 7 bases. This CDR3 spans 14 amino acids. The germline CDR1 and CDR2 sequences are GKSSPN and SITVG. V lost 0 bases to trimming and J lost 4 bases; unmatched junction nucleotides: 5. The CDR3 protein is CAWSLVGTATEVFF. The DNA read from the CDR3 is TGTGCCTGGAGTCTAGTCGGGACAGCCACAGAAGTCTTC. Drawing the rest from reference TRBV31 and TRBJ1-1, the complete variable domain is AQTIHQWPVAEIKAVGSPLSLGCTIKGKSSPNLYWYWQATGGTLQQLFYSITVGQVESVVQLNLSASRPKDDQFILSTEKLLLSHSGFYLCAWSLVGTATEVFFGKGTRLTVV.

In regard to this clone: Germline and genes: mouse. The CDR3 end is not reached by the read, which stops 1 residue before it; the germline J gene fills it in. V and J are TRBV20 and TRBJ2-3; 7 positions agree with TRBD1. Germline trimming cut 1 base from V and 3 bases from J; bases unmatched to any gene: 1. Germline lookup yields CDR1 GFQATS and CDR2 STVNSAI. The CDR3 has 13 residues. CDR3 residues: CGARGQGAETLYF. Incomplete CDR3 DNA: TGTGGTGCTAGGGGACAGGGAGCAGAAACGCTGTAT.

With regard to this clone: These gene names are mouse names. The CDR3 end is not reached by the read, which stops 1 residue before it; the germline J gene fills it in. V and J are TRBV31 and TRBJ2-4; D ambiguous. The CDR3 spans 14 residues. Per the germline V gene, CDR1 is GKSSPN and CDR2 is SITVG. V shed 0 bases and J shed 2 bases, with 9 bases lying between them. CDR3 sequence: CAWSLGQSQNTLYF. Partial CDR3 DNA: TGTGCCTGGAGTCTAGGGCAGTCTCAAAACACCTTGTAC.

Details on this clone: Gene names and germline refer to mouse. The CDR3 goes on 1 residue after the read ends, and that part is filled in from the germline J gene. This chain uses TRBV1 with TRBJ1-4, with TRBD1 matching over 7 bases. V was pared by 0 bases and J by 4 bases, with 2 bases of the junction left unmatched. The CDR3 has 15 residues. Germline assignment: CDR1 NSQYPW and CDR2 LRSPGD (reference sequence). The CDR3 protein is CTCSADAGGNERLFF. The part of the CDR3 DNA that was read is TGCACCTGCAGTGCAGATGCAGGGGGCAACGAAAGATTATTT.

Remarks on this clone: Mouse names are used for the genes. The CDR3 reads CASSGTGGQAEQFF. The CDR3 DNA, read in part, is TGTGCCAGCAGTGGGACTGGGGGGCAGGCTGAGCAGTTC. J is TRBJ2-1 and V is TRBV13-1; 11 bases match TRBD2. The read gets to within 1 residue of the CDR3 end, and the germline J gene fills in the rest. The CDR3 loop spans 14 amino acids. Per the germline V gene, CDR1 is NSHNY and CDR2 is SYGAGN. V lost 3 bases to trimming and J lost 7 bases; unmatched junction nucleotides: 3.

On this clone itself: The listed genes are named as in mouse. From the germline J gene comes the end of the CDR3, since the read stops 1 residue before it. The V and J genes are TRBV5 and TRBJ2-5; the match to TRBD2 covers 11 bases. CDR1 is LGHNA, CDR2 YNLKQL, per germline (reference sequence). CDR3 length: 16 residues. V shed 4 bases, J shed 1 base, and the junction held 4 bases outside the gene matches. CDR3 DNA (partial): TGTGCCAGCAGCCTCTCACTGGGGGGGCACCAAGACACCCAGTAC. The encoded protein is CASSLSLGGHQDTQY. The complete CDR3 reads CASSLSLGGHQDTQYF.

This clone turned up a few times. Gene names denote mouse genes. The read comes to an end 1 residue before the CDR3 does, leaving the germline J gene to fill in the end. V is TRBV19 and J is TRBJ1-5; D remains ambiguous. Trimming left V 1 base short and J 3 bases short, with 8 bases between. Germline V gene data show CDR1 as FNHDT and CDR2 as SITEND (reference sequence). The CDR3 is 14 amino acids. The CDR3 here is CASSIPASNQAPLF. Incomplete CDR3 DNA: TGTGCCAGCAGTATACCCGCCAGCAACCAGGCTCCGCTT.

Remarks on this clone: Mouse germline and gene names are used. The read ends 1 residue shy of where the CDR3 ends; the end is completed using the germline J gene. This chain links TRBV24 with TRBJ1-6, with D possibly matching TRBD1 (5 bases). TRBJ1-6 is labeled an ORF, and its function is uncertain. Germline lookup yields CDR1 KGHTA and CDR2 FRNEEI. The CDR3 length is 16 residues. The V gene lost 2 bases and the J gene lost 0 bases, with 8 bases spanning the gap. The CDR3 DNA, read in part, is TGTGCCAGCAGTCTGGGGGGGGGTTCCTATAATTCGCCCCTCTAC. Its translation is CASSLGGGSYNSPLY. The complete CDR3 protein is CASSLGGGSYNSPLYF.

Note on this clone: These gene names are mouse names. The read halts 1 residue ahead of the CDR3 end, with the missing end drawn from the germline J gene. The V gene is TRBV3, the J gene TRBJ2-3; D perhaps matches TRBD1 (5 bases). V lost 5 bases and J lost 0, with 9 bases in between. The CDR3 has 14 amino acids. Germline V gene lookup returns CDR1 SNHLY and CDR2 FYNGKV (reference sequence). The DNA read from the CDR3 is TGTGCCAGCAGCCGACAGCCTAGTGCAGAAACGCTGTAT. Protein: CASSRQPSAETLY. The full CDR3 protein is CASSRQPSAETLYF.